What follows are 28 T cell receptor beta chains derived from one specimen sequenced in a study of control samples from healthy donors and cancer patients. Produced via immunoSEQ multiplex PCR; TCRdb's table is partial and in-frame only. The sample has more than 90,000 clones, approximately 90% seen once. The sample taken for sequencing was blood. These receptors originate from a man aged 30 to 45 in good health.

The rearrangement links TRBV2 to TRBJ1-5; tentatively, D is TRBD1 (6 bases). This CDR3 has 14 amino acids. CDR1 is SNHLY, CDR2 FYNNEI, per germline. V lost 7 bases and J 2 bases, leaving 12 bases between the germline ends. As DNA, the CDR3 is TGTGCCAGCAACTCGAGACAGGGCAATCAGCCCCAGCATTTT. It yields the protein CASNSRQGNQPQHF.

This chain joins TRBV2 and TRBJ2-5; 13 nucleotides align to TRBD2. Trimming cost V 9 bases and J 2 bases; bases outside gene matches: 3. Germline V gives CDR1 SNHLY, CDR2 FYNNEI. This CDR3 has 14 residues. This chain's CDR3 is CASRTSGGQETQYF. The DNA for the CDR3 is TGTGCCAGTCGGACTAGCGGGGGTCAAGAGACCCAGTACTTC.

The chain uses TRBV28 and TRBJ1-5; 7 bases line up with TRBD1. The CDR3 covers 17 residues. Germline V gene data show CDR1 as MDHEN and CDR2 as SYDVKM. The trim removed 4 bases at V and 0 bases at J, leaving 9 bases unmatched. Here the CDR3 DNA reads TGTGCCAGCAGTTCTCCGGGACAGAGCTTTAGCAATCAGCCCCAGCATTTT. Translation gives CASSSPGQSFSNQPQHF.

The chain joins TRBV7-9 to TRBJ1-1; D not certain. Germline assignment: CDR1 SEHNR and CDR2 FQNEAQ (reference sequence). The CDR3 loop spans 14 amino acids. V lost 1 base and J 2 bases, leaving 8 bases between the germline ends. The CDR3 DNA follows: TGTGCCAGCAGCTTAGTAGGCCCAAACACTGAAGCTTTCTTT. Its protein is CASSLVGPNTEAFF.

CDR3 sequence reads: CASGGTSESYEQYF. CDR3 bases: TGTGCCAGCGGGGGGACTAGCGAGTCCTACGAGCAGTACTTC. The chain is built from TRBV6-5 and TRBJ2-7; TRBD2 agrees at 10 bases. Germline CDR1 reads MNHEY; CDR2 reads SVGAGI. V shed 8 bases, J shed 1 base, and the junction held 5 bases outside the gene matches. The CDR3 consists of 14 residues.

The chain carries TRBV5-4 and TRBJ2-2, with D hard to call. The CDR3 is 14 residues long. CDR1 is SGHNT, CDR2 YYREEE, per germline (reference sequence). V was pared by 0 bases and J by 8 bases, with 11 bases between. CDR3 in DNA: TGTGCCAGCAGCTTGGTTACAGTCGGGGGGGAGCTGTTTTTT. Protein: CASSLVTVGGELFF.

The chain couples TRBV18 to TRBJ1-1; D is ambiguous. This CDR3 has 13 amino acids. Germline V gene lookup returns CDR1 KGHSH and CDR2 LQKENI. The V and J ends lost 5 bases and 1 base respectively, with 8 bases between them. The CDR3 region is CASSAARNTEAFF. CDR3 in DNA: TGTGCCAGCTCAGCAGCCCGGAACACTGAAGCTTTCTTT.

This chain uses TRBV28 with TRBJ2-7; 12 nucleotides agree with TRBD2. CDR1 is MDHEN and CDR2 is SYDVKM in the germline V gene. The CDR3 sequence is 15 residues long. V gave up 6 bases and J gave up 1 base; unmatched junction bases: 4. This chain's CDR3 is CASRPGLAGSYEQYF. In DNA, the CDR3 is TGTGCCAGCAGGCCAGGACTAGCGGGGTCCTACGAGCAGTACTTC.

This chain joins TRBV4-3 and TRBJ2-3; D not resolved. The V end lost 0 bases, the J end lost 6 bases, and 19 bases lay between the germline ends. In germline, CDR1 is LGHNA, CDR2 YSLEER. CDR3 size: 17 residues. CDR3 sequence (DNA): TGCGCCAGCAGCCAAGATATTATGCGTGAGACCTGGGATACGCAGTATTTT. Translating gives CASSQDIMRETWDTQYF.

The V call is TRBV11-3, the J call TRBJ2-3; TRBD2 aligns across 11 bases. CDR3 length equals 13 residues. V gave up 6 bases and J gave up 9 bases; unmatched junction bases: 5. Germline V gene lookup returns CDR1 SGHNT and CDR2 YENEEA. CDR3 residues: CASRLAGVGTQYF. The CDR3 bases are TGTGCCAGCAGACTAGCGGGGGTGGGAACGCAGTATTTT. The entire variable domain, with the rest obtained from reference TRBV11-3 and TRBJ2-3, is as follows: EAGVVQSPRYKIIEKKQPVAFWCNPISGHNTLYWYLQNLGQGPELLIRYENEEAVDDSQLPKDRFSAERLKGVDSTLKIQPAELGDSAVYLCASRLAGVGTQYFGPGTRLTVL.

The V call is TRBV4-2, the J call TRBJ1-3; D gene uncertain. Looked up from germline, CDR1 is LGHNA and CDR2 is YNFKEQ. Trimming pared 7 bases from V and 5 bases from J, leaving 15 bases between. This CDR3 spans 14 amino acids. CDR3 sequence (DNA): TGTGCCAGCACTGGTGGGATCGCCAGAAACACCATATATTTT. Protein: CASTGGIARNTIYF.

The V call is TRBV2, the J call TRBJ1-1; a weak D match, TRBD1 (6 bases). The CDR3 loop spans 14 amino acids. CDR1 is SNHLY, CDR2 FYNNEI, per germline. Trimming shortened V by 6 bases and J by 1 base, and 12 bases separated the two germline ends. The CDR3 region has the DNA TGTGCCAGCAGAGGGGTCAGGGGGAACACTGAAGCTTTCTTT. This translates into CASRGVRGNTEAFF.

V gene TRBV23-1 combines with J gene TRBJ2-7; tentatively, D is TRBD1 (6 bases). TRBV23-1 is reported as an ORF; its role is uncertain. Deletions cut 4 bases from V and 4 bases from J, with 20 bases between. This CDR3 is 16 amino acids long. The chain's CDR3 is CASSRHGARGQYEQYV. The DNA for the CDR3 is TGCGCCAGCAGTCGCCACGGCGCGAGAGGACAGTACGAGCAGTACGTC.

The CDR3 reads CASSLAGGHYNEQFF. The CDR3 DNA follows: TGTGCCAGCAGCTTAGCGGGGGGGCACTACAATGAGCAGTTCTTC. The rearrangement uses TRBV7-9 and TRBJ2-1; possible D gene TRBD2, 7 bases. V was trimmed by 0 bases and J by 3 bases, leaving 9 bases between them. CDR3 length: 15 amino acids. Germline V gene sequence: CDR1 SEHNR, CDR2 FQNEAQ (reference sequence).

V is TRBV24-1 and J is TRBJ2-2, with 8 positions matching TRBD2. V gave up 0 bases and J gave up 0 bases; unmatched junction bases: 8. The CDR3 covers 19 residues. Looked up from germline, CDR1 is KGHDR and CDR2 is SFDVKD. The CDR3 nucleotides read TGTGCCACCAGTGATTTGGCAAGCGGGGGCGCAACGAACACCGGGGAGCTGTTTTTT. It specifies CATSDLASGGATNTGELFF.

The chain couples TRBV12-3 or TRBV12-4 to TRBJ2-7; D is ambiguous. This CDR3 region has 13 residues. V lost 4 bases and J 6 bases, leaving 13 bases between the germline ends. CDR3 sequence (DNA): TGTGCCAGCAGTTCAGGCTCGACCTCCGAGCAGTACTTC. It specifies CASSSGSTSEQYF.

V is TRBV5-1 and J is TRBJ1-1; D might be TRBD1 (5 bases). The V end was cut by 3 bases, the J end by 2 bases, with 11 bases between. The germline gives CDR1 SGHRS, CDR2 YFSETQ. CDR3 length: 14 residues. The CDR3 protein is CASSWGDGNTEAFF. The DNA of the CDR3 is TGCGCCAGCAGCTGGGGGGATGGAAACACTGAAGCTTTCTTT. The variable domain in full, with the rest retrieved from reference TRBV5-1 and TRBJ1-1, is KAGVTQTPRYLIKTRGQQVTLSCSPISGHRSVSWYQQTPGQGLQFLFEYFSETQRNKGNFPGRFSGRQFSNSRSEMNVSTLELGDSALYLCASSWGDGNTEAFFGQGTRLTVV.

The CDR3 protein is CASYRSSYEQYV. The CDR3, as DNA: TGTGCCAGCTACCGATCCTCCTACGAGCAGTACGTC. This chain joins TRBV6-5 and TRBJ2-7; D call uncertain. The V end lost 8 bases, the J end lost 0 bases, and 8 bases lay between the germline ends. Germline V gene sequence: CDR1 MNHEY, CDR2 SVGAGI. CDR3 length equals 12 residues.

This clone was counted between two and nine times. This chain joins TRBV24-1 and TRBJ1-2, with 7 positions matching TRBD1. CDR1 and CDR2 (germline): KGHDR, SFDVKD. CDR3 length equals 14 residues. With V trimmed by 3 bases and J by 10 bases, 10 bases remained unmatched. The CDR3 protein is CATSDGTASFDYTF. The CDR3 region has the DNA TGTGCCACCAGTGATGGGACAGCTTCGTTTGACTACACCTTC.

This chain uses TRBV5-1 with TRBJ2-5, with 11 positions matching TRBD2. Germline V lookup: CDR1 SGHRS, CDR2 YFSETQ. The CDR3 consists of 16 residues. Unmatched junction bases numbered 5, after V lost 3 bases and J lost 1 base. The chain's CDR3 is CASSSVLAGVQETQYF. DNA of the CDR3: TGCGCCAGCAGCTCGGTACTAGCGGGAGTCCAAGAGACCCAGTACTTC.

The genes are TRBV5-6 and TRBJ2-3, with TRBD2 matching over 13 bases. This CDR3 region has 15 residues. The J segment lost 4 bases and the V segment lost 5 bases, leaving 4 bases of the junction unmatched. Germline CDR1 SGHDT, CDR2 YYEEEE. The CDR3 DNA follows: TGTGCCAGCAGACGGACTAGCGGGGGCCCAGATACGCAGTATTTT. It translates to CASRRTSGGPDTQYF.

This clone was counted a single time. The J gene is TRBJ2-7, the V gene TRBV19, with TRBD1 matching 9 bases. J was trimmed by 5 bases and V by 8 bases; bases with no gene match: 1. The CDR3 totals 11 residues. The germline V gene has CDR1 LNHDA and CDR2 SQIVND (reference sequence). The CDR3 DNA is TGTGCCAGTGGACAGGGGCACGAGCAGTACTTC. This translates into CASGQGHEQYF.

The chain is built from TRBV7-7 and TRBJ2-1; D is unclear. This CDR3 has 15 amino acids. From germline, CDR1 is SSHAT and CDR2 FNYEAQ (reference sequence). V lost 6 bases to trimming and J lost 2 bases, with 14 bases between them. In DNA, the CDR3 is TGTGCCAGCAGTGAGCTGGCGGCACCCTACAATGAGCAGTTCTTC. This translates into CASSELAAPYNEQFF.

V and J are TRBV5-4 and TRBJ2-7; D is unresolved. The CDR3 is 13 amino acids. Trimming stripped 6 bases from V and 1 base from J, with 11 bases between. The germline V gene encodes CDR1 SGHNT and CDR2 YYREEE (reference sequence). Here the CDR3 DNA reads TGTGCCAGCAACCCCCTCGGTTCCTACGAGCAGTACTTC. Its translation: CASNPLGSYEQYF.

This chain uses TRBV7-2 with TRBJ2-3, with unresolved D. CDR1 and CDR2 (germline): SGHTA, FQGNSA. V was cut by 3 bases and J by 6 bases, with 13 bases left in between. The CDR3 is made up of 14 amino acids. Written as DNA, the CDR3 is TGTGCCAGCAGCTTGCTTAATCCAATGGATACGCAGTATTTT. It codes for CASSLLNPMDTQYF.

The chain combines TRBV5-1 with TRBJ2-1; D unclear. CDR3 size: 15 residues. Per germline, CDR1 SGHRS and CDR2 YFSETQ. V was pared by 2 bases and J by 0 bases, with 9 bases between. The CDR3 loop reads CASSLEISSYNEQFF. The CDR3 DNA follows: TGCGCCAGCAGCTTAGAGATTAGCTCCTACAATGAGCAGTTCTTC.

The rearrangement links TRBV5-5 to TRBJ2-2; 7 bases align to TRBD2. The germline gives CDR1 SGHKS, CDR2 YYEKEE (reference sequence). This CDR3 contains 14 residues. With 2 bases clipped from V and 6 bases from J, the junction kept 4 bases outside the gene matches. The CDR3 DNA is TGTGCCAGCAGCTTAAGACTAGCCCCCGGGGAGCTGTTTTTT. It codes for CASSLRLAPGELFF.

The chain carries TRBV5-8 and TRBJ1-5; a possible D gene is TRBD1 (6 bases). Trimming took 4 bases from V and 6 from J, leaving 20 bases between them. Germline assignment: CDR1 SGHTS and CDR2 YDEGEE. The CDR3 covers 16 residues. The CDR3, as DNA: TGTGCCAGCAGCCAACAACAGGGAAGGGCTAGTCAGCCCCAGCATTTT. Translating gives CASSQQQGRASQPQHF.